These 6 T cell receptor beta chains came from one sample sequenced in a study of CD8 T cells in Susac syndrome. After extraction with the RNeasy kit, 0.5 to 1 ug of the RNA was reverse transcribed using random hexamers. TCRdb reprocessed the immunoSEQ multiplex PCR reads via MiXCR and lists one record per CDR3 protein. The sample lists approximately 130,000 distinct CDR3 sequences, approximately 90% occurring once. Sequenced material: CD8+ T cells from PBMCs. These receptors originate from a human donor with multiple sclerosis.

The rearrangement joins TRBV7-9 to TRBJ2-5; no firm D call. Germline CDR1 SEHNR, CDR2 FQNEAQ (reference sequence). This CDR3 spans 15 amino acids. Trimming left V 0 bases short and J 4 bases short, with 12 bases between. The CDR3 nucleotides read TGTGCCAGCAGCTTAGCGATGAGAGAAGGAGAGACCCAGTACTTC. Its protein is CASSLAMREGETQYF.

This chain joins TRBV18 and TRBJ2-1; perhaps TRBD2 as D (6 bases). V was trimmed by 3 bases and J by 0 bases, leaving 12 bases between them. The V gene's germline CDR1 is KGHSH and CDR2 LQKENI. The CDR3 is 16 residues long. The CDR3 nucleotides read TGTGCCAGCTCACCCAGCGGGCCCGACTCCTACAATGAGCAGTTCTTC. As protein: CASSPSGPDSYNEQFF.

The CDR3: CASSLDISGRLVGETQYF. CDR3 coding DNA: TGTGCCAGCAGCTTAGATATTAGCGGGAGGCTCGTCGGGGAGACCCAGTACTTC. The rearrangement uses TRBV7-9 and TRBJ2-5; TRBD2 aligns across 10 bases. CDR1 is SEHNR and CDR2 is FQNEAQ in the germline V gene (reference sequence). This CDR3 is built from 18 residues. Trimming removed 1 base from V and 5 bases from J; junction bases left unmatched: 13.

This chain joins TRBV9 and TRBJ2-1; weak D call: TRBD2 (7 bases). CDR1 and CDR2 (germline): SGDLS, YYNGEE. This CDR3 is 13 amino acids long. V dropped 4 bases and J dropped 7 bases, with 12 bases sitting between them. CDR3 sequence (DNA): TGTGCCAGCAGCTCCGGGGGGCGGAATGAGCAGTTCTTC. This codes for CASSSGGRNEQFF. The whole variable domain, remainder taken from reference TRBV9 and TRBJ2-1, is DSGVTQTPKHLITATGQRVTLRCSPRSGDLSVYWYQQSLDQGLQFLIQYYNGEERAKGNILERFSAQQFPDLHSELNLSSLELGDSALYFCASSSGGRNEQFFGPGTRLTVL.

This rearrangement joins TRBV3-1 to TRBJ1-2; D is perhaps TRBD1 (6 bases). Trimming pared 0 bases from V and 7 bases from J, leaving 21 bases between. The germline V gene has CDR1 LGHDT and CDR2 YNNKEL (reference sequence). The length of the CDR3 is 17 residues. CDR3 coding DNA: TGTGCCAGCAGCCAAGAATCCACCCCTGGGGGCGCGTCTGGCTACACCTTC. It specifies CASSQESTPGGASGYTF.

The chain's CDR3 is CASSRTPGAETQYF. The CDR3 DNA reads TGTGCCAGCAGCCGAACCCCTGGCGCCGAGACCCAGTACTTC. The V and J genes are TRBV5-4 and TRBJ2-5; D gene unclear. CDR1 and CDR2 (germline): SGHNT, YYREEE (reference sequence). V was shortened by 4 bases and J by 5 bases, with 15 bases between the two germline ends. This CDR3 has 14 residues. The complete variable domain, with remaining parts taken from reference TRBV5-4 and TRBJ2-5, reads ETGVTQSPTHLIKTRGQQVTLRCSSQSGHNTVSWYQQALGQGPQFIFQYYREEENGRGNFPPRFSGLQFPNYSSELNVNALELDDSALYLCASSRTPGAETQYFGPGTRLLVL.